This T cell receptor beta chain was captured by sequencing in a study of patients and donors after allogeneic stem cell transplantation. Each CDR3 protein is one row after TCRdb ran MiXCR on the RT-PCR reads. The profile shows 410,000 or so distinct CDR3 sequences, 16% of them singletons. Sequenced material: blood, either unsorted or a sorted T cell fraction (not recorded which). The sequence derives from a human donor who was either an allogeneic HSCT recipient or a stem cell or donor lymphocyte infusion donor (not recorded which). It is not recorded whose cells these are; they may come from a transplant donor.

The CDR3, as DNA: TGTGCCATCAGTGCCAGACAGGAGAACACTGAAGCTTTCTTT. It codes for CAISARQENTEAFF. The rearrangement links TRBV10-3 to TRBJ1-1; weak D call: TRBD1 (6 bases). V shed 4 bases and J shed 1 base, with 10 bases lying between them. The CDR3 consists of 14 residues. Germline V lookup: CDR1 ENHRY, CDR2 SYGVKD.